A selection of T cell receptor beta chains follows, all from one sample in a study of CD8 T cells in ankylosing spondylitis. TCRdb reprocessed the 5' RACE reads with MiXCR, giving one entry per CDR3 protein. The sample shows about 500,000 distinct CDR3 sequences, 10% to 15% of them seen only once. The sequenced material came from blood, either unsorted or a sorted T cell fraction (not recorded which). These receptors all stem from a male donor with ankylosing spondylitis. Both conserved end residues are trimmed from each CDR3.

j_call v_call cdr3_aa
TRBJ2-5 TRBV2 ASSPLWGGETQY
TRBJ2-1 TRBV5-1 ASSGVVSNEQF
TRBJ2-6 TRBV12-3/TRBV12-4 ASSPGQGASGANVLT
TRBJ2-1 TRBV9 ASSVGLADYNEQF
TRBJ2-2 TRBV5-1 ASKDQSGELF
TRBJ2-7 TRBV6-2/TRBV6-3 ASSYPASYEQY
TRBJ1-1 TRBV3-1 ASSQEGFAEAF
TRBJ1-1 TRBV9 ASSVGGGYTEAF
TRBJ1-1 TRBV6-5 ASSWDRVRTEAF
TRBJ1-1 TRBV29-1 SVRTGGYTEAF
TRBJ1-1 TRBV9 ASSAGRGWLETEAF
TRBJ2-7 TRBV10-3 AISGTSSYEQY
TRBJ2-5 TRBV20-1 SATAQETQY
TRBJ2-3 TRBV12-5 ASGLVRGGATDTQY
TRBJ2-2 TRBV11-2 ASSLDIRTGELF
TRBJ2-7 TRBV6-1 ASSIDTRYEQY
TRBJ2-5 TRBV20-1 SASEGASETQY
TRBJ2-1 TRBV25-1 ASSGDRLSSYNEQF
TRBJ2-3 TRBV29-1 SVEDLVDTQY
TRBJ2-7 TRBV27 ASSLRTSGTYEQY
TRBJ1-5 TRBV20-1 SASFRNQPQH
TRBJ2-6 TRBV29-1 SVLTSGANVLT
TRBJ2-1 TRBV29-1 SVSGLRGGEQF
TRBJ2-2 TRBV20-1 SARRSISWELF
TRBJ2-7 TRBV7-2 ASSLGLRGAEQY
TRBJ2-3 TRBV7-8 ASSLGKRSDTQY
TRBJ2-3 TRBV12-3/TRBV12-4 ASSFGGQGPDTQY
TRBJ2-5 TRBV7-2 ASSFRQGWETQY
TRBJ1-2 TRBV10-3 AITAQTGTNYGYT
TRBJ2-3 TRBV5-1 ASSKNIRSQY
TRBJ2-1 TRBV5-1 ASSFSGSSHNEQF
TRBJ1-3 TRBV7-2 ASSHRDRESGNTIY
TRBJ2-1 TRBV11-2 ASSSRTSGWGNEQF
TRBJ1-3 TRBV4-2 ASSSGTGGHVEGNTIY
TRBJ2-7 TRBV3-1 ASSQEPRSYEQY
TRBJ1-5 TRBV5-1 ASSLAGDGGQPQH
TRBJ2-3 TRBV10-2 ASTTRRGGTDTQY